The present T cell receptor beta chain was sequenced within a study of T-cell memory formation after mild COVID-19. The CDR3 length is 16 residues. Germline V lookup: CDR1 GTSNPN, CDR2 SVGIG (reference sequence). Unmatched junction bases numbered 3, after V lost 3 bases and J lost 1 base. Overall study results and limits: Specificity for SARS-CoV-2 was not confirmed among the second-wave clones peaking on day 37. Chiefly within CM and EM were the contracting CD4+ clones; CD8+ ones were within EMRA. Within pre-infection memory, some responding clones were found, suggesting cross-reactive memory joined.

In TCRdb, the 5' RACE reads were re-called with MiXCR into one record per CDR3 protein. The data contain 350,000 or so distinct CDR3 sequences, 10% to 15% of them singletons. This clonotype has only a few counts. The antigen remains unidentified. The sequence derives from a man between 18 and 29 years old who had mild COVID-19 (a few samples of this study predate the infection). Cell type and time point are not known. The chain employs TRBV30 and TRBJ2-3; 14 nucleotides align to TRBD2. Specimen: PBMCs or a T cell subset sorted from them (not recorded which). The CDR3 sequence is CAWSEGLAGGTDTQYF. The DNA for the CDR3 is TGTGCCTGGAGCGAGGGACTAGCGGGGGGCACAGATACGCAGTATTTT.